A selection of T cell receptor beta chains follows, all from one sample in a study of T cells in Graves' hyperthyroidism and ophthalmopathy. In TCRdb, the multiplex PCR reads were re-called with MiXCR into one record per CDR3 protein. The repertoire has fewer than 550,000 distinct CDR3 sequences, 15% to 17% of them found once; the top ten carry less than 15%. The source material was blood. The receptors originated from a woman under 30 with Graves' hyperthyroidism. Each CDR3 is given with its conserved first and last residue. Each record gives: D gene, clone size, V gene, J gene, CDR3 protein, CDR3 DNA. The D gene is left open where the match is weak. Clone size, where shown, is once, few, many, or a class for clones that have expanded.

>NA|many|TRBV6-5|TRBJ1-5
CASSYSGAGLGQPQHF
TGTGCCAGCAGTTACTCGGGTGCAGGGCTCGGCCAGCCCCAGCATTTT
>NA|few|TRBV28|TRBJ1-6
CASSSRSPYNSPLHF
TGTGCCAGCAGTTCCAGAAGTCCTTATAATTCACCCCTCCACTTT
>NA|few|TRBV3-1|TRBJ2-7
CASSQDVGSAYEQYF
TGTGCCAGCAGCCAAGATGTGGGATCCGCTTACGAGCAGTACTTC
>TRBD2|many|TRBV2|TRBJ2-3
CASRPRGLAVDTQYF
TGTGCCAGCAGACCCAGGGGACTAGCGGTAGATACGCAGTATTTT
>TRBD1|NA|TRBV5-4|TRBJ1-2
CASSPQRGQGAYGYTF
TGTGCCAGCAGCCCACAACGGGGACAGGGCGCCTATGGCTACACCTTC
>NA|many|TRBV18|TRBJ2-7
CASSPTGTNSYEQYF
TGTGCCAGCTCACCAACCGGGACAAACTCCTACGAGCAGTACTTC
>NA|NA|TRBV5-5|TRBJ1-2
CASSSGVRAAYGYTF
TGTGCCAGCAGCTCTGGGGTTCGAGCTGCCTATGGCTACACCTTC
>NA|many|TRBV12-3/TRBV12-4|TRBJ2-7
CASSFTSIFGEQYF
TGTGCCAGCAGTTTTACTTCCATCTTCGGCGAGCAGTACTTC
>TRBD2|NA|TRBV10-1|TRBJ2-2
CASSGTSGTTGELFF
TGCGCCAGCAGTGGGACTAGCGGTACCACCGGGGAGCTGTTTTTT
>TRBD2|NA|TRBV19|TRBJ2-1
CASSTGTSRIQRRYNEQFF
TGTGCCAGTAGTACCGGGACTAGCAGAATACAGAGGCGGTACAATGAGCAGTTCTTC
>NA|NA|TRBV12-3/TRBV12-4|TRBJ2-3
CASSITGTYTQYF
TGTGCCAGCAGTATAACCGGGACATATACGCAGTATTTT
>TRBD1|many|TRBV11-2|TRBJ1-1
CASSLVTGGQTEAFF
TGTGCCAGCAGCTTAGTAACAGGGGGACAAACTGAAGCTTTCTTT
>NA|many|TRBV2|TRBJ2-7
CASSGQGPRQYF
TGTGCCAGCAGTGGCCAAGGCCCAAGGCAGTACTTC
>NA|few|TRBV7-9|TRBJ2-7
CASCDSSYEQYF
TGTGCCAGTTGTGACTCCTCATACGAGCAGTACTTC
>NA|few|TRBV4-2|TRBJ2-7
CASSEWGNGEQYF
TGTGCCAGCAGTGAATGGGGTAATGGCGAGCAGTACTTC
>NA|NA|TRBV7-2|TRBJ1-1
CASRNLRGSAEAFF
TGTGCCAGCAGGAACCTCAGGGGTTCGGCTGAAGCTTTCTTT
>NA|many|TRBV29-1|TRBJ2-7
CSVEGGYEQYF
TGCAGCGTTGAAGGGGGGTACGAGCAGTACTTC
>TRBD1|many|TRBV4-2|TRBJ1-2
CAAGTGGDGYTF
TGTGCCGCCGGGACAGGGGGTGATGGCTACACCTTC
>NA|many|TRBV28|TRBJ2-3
CASSLTGAVDTQYF
TGTGCCAGCAGTTTAACGGGGGCGGTGGATACGCAGTATTTT
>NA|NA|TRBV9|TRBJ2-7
CASSPRSYLRAGLIYEQYF
TGTGCCAGCAGCCCTAGGTCCTATCTAAGGGCGGGATTAATATACGAGCAGTACTTC
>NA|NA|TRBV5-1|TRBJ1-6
CASSLDGWSNNSPLHF
TGCGCCAGCAGCTTGGATGGATGGTCAAATAATTCACCCCTCCACTTT
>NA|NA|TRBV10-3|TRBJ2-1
CAITSGALGYNEQFF
TGTGCCATCACCTCGGGGGCCTTGGGCTACAATGAGCAGTTCTTC
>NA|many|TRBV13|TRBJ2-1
CASSLAAPYNEQFF
TGTGCCAGCAGCTTAGCGGCCCCCTACAATGAGCAGTTCTTC
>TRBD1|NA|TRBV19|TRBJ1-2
CASSPSDRANYGYTF
TGTGCCAGTAGTCCTTCGGACAGGGCGAACTATGGCTACACCTTC
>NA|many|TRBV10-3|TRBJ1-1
CAIIGEMNTEAFF
TGTGCCATCATTGGGGAAATGAACACTGAAGCTTTCTTT
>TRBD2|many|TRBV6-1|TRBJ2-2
CASTSAGGWTGELFF
TGTGCCAGCACTTCGGCGGGGGGGTGGACCGGGGAGCTGTTTTTT
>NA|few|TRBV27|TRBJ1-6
CASSPLTELNSPLHF
TGTGCCAGCAGTCCGCTGACAGAATTAAATTCACCCCTCCACTTT
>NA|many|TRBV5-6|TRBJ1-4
CASSLDRSREKLFF
TGTGCCAGCAGCTTGGACAGGAGCAGGGAAAAACTGTTTTTT
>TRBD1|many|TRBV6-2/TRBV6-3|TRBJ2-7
CASIAGTGGIYEQYF
TGTGCCAGCATTGCCGGGACAGGGGGCATCTACGAGCAGTACTTC
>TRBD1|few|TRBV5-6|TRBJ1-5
CASSLWEQGFSNQPQHF
TGTGCCAGCAGCTTGTGGGAACAGGGGTTTAGCAATCAGCCCCAGCATTTT
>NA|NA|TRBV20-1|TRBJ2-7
CSAGEGGVPYEQYF
TGCAGTGCAGGGGAGGGGGGGGTTCCCTACGAGCAGTACTTC
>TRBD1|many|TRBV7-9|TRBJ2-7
CASSAFSGTGGGEQYF
TGTGCCAGCAGCGCGTTTTCCGGGACAGGGGGTGGCGAGCAGTACTTC
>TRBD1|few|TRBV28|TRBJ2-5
CASNPEGAYQETQYF
TGTGCCAGCAATCCCGAGGGGGCGTACCAAGAGACCCAGTACTTC
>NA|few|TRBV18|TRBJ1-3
CASSPSPGSSGNTIYF
TGTGCCAGCTCACCCTCACCGGGAAGCTCTGGAAACACCATATATTTT
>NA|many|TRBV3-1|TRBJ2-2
CASSRPSEPNTGELFF
TGTGCCAGCAGCCGGCCTAGCGAACCGAACACCGGGGAGCTGTTTTTT
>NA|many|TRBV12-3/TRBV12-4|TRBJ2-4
CASSKLAVGEAKNIQYF
TGTGCCAGCAGTAAATTAGCGGTGGGAGAAGCCAAAAACATTCAGTACTTC
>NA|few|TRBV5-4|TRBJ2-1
CASSVSNSGGYNEQFF
TGTGCCAGCAGCGTGAGTAATAGCGGAGGTTACAATGAGCAGTTCTTC
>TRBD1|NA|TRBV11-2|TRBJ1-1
CASANRGRSEAFF
TGTGCCAGCGCTAACAGGGGTAGAAGTGAAGCTTTCTTT
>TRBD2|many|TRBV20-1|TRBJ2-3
CTLLAGGTDTQYF
TGCACCCTTCTAGCGGGGGGCACAGATACGCAGTATTTT
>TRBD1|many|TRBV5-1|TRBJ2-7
CASSLLTGGDYEQYF
TGCGCCAGCAGCCTACTGACAGGGGGTGACTACGAGCAGTACTTC
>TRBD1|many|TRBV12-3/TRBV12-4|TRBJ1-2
CASSAGGGYYGYTF
TGTGCCAGCAGTGCAGGGGGCGGTTACTATGGCTACACCTTC
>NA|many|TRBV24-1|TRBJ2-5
CATSGGGLAWSQETQYF
TGTGCCACCAGTGGGGGTGGGCTCGCGTGGAGCCAAGAGACCCAGTACTTC
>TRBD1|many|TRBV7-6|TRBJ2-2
CASSFPGGANTGELFF
TGTGCCAGCAGCTTCCCAGGGGGCGCGAACACCGGGGAGCTGTTTTTT
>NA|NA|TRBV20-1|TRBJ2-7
CSARDTGDKSTLSYEQYF
TGCAGTGCTAGAGACACCGGGGACAAGAGCACCCTCTCCTACGAGCAGTACTTC
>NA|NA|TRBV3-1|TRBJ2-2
CASSQVQRPGELFF
TGTGCCAGCAGCCAGGTTCAGAGGCCCGGGGAGCTGTTTTTT
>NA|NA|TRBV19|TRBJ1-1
CASSRWQENTEAFF
TGTGCCAGTAGTCGTTGGCAGGAGAACACTGAAGCTTTCTTT
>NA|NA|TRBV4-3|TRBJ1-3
CASSQDRLGNTIYF
TGCGCCAGCAGCCAAGATCGATTGGGAAACACCATATATTTT
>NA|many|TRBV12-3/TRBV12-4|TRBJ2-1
CASSQGGHNEQFF
TGTGCCAGCAGCCAGGGGGGGCACAATGAGCAGTTCTTC
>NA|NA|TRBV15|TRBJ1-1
CATSRSGVGYEAFF
TGTGCCACCAGCAGATCGGGCGTGGGCTATGAAGCTTTCTTT
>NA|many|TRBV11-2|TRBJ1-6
CASSLEPGRNSPLHF
TGTGCCAGCAGCTTAGAGCCAGGGCGCAATTCACCCCTCCACTTT